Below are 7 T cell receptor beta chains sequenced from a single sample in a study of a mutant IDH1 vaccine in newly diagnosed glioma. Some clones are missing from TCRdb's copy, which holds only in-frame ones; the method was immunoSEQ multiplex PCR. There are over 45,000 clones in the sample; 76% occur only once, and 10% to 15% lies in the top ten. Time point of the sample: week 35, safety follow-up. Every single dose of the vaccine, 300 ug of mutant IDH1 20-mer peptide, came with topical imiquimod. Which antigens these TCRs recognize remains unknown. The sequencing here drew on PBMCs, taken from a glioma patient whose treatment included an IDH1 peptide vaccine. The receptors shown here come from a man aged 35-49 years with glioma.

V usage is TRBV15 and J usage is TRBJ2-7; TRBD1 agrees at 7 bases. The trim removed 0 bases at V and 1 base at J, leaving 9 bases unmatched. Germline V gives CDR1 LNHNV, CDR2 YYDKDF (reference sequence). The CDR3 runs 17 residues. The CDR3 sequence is CATSRDGRRGPSYEQYF. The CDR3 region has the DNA TGTGCCACCAGCAGAGATGGGAGAAGGGGGCCTTCCTACGAGCAGTACTTC.

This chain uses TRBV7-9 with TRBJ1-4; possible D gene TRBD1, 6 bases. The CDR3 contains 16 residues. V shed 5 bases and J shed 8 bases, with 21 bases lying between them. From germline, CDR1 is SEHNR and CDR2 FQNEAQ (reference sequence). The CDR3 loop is CASSEPPTGFAEKLFF. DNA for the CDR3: TGTGCCAGCAGCGAGCCGCCCACAGGGTTTGCCGAAAAACTGTTTTTT.

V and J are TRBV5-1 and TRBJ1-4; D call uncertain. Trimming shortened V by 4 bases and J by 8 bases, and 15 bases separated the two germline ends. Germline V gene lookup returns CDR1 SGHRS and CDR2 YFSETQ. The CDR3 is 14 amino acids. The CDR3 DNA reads TGCGCCAGCAGCATAGACACTCCCGGGGAAAAACTGTTTTTT. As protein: CASSIDTPGEKLFF.

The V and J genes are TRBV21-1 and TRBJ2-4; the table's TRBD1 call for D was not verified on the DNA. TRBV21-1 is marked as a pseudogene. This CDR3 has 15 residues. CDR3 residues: CASRGCRAAKNIQYF. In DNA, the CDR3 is TGTGCCAGCAGAGGGTGCAGGGCAGCCAAAAACATTCAGTACTTC.

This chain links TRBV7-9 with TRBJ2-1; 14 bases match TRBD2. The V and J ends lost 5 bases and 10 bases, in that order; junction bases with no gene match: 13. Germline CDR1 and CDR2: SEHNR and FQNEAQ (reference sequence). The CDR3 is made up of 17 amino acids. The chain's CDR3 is CASSPGLAGALGMEQFF. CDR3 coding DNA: TGTGCCAGCAGCCCGGGACTAGCGGGAGCCTTAGGGATGGAGCAGTTCTTC.

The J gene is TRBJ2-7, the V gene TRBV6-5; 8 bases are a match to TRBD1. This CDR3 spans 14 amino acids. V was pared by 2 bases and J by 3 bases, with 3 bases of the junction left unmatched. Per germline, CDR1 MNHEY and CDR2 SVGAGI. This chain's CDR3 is CASSYDRGVYEQYF. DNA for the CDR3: TGTGCCAGCAGTTACGACAGGGGTGTCTACGAGCAGTACTTC.

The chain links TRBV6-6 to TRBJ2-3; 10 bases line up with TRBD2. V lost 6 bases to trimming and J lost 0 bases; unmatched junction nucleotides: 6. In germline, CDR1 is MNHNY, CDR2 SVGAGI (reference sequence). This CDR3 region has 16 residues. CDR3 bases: TGTGCCAGCAGCACGGGACTAGCGTCTAGCACAGATACGCAGTATTTT. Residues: CASSTGLASSTDTQYF.